The 6 T cell receptor beta chains reported below all come from one sample, sequenced in a study of T cells in Graves' hyperthyroidism and ophthalmopathy. Amplification yielded TCR beta CDR3 regions, with RNA transcripts as the source. HTBI primers drove first-round RT-PCR of the TCR CDR3. In TCRdb, the multiplex PCR reads were re-called with MiXCR into one record per CDR3 protein. This table holds more than 150,000 distinct CDR3 sequences, about a sixth found once. The sequenced sample was blood. The source is a woman aged 45 to 65 with Graves' hyperthyroidism.

This clonotype was picked up many times. The V and J genes are TRBV5-6 and TRBJ2-7; D possibly corresponds to TRBD2 (6 bases). The ends were cut back, 2 bases at V and 6 bases at J, with 12 bases in the middle. This CDR3 is 13 amino acids long. The germline gives CDR1 SGHDT, CDR2 YYEEEE. CDR3 coding DNA: TGTGCCAGCAGCTTAGCGGGTTTGGGCGAGCAGTACTTC. Its protein is CASSLAGLGEQYF.

J is TRBJ2-5 and V is TRBV28, with 10 bases fitting TRBD1. V lost 8 bases, J lost 0 bases, and 3 bases stayed unmatched. There are 14 residues in the CDR3. Germline V lookup: CDR1 MDHEN, CDR2 SYDVKM. The CDR3 sequence: CASLDRGNQETQYF. The CDR3 bases are TGTGCCAGCCTGGACAGGGGGAACCAAGAGACCCAGTACTTC.

This clonotype has more than one count but fewer than ten. The rearrangement links TRBV6-1 to TRBJ2-7; 7 nucleotides match TRBD1. There are 15 residues in the CDR3. After removal of 6 bases from V and 3 bases from J, the junction contained 11 bases not matched to a gene. Germline values: CDR1 MNHNS, CDR2 SASEGT. For the CDR3, the DNA is TGTGCCAGCAGACCCGGGGCAGGGGGAGACTACGAGCAGTACTTC. Its protein product is CASRPGAGGDYEQYF.

At least ten counts were recorded for this clonotype. The chain is built from TRBV11-2 and TRBJ1-1; TRBD1 aligns across 11 bases. In germline, CDR1 is SGHAT, CDR2 FQNNGV. This CDR3 is built from 13 residues. V trimming: 3 bases; J trimming: 6 bases; junction bases outside the gene matches: 0. The CDR3 DNA follows: TGTGCCAGCAGCTTGGACAGGGGGCCTGAAGCTTTCTTT. Translation gives CASSLDRGPEAFF.

In its sample, this clonotype was seen many times. The chain employs TRBV7-8 and TRBJ2-5; 13 nucleotides line up with TRBD2. The CDR3 length is 16 residues. CDR1 SGHVS and CDR2 FQNEAQ come from the germline V gene. V was pared by 2 bases and J by 5 bases, with 5 bases of the junction left unmatched. The CDR3: CASSLRTSGGGETQYF. CDR3 nucleotide sequence: TGTGCCAGCAGCTTAAGGACTAGCGGGGGAGGCGAGACCCAGTACTTC.

The chain uses TRBV11-2 and TRBJ2-1; unclear D gene. This CDR3 has 13 amino acids. V dropped 6 bases and J dropped 6 bases, with 12 bases sitting between them. Germline assignment: CDR1 SGHAT and CDR2 FQNNGV. Written as DNA, the CDR3 is TGTGCCAGCAGGCAAAAACCCCTCAATGAGCAGTTCTTC. It translates to CASRQKPLNEQFF.